This T cell receptor (beta chain) was sequenced in a study of shared T cell receptors in the human thymus. CDR1 LGHNA and CDR2 YSLEER come from the germline V gene. V shed 2 bases and J shed 4 bases, with 4 bases lying between them. The CDR3 is made up of 12 amino acids. Sequenced by immunoSEQ multiplex PCR; TCRdb stores in-frame clones only, minus some. The sample consists of some 720,000 clones, 88% of them appearing once. These data also formed part of another study, on human thymus T cells. As that study records: Thymus tissue was removed during corrective cardiac surgery. Seemingly biased V and J gene usage marked thymic and blood repertoires. Related research described strongly overlapping thymic repertoires in unrelated people.

The chain combines TRBV4-3 with TRBJ2-3; D unresolved. This TCR derives from a boy less than two years old with a congenital heart defect. The sample consisted of thymocytes. The CDR3 here is CASSQTPDTQYF. The CDR3 DNA is TGCGCCAGCAGCCAAACTCCAGATACGCAGTATTTT.